These T cell receptor beta chains were read from a single sample in a study of T-cell memory formation after mild COVID-19. TCRdb reprocessed the 5' RACE reads with MiXCR, giving one entry per CDR3 protein. This sample carries just under 550,000 distinct CDR3 sequences, 20% of them seen once, and the ten largest clones take roughly an eighth. Sequencing used PBMCs or a T cell subset sorted from them (not recorded which). The receptors stem from an adult woman who had mild COVID-19 (a few samples of this study predate the infection). Cell type and time point are not known. Both conserved end residues are part of each CDR3. The order of the fields is V gene, D gene, clone size, J gene, CDR3 DNA, CDR3 protein. The D gene is left open where the match is weak. Some rows mark clone size as missing; the rest say once, few, many or name a class of expanded clone.

v_gene: TRBV20-1; d_gene: NA; abundance: NA; j_gene: TRBJ2-7; CDR3nt: TGCAGTGCTAGGGGCGGACCCTACGAGCAGTACTTC; CDR3aa: CSARGGPYEQYF
v_gene: TRBV9; d_gene: TRBD1; abundance: NA; j_gene: TRBJ2-3; CDR3nt: TGTGCCATCCCCTTAAGGGGGACAGGGTTCGGTACGCAGTATTTT; CDR3aa: CAIPLRGTGFGTQYF
v_gene: TRBV11-2; d_gene: TRBD1; abundance: few; j_gene: TRBJ1-1; CDR3nt: TGTGCCAGCAGCTGGGACAGATCGAACACTGAAGCTTTCTTT; CDR3aa: CASSWDRSNTEAFF
v_gene: TRBV4-2; d_gene: TRBD1; abundance: NA; j_gene: TRBJ1-5; CDR3nt: TGTGCCAGCAGCCAAGATCGGGGGACAGGGTTTCAGCCCCAGCATTTT; CDR3aa: CASSQDRGTGFQPQHF
v_gene: TRBV7-2; d_gene: NA; abundance: NA; j_gene: TRBJ2-2; CDR3nt: TGTGCCAGCAGCTTATTGCAGGGCAGGACCGGGGAGCTGTTTTTT; CDR3aa: CASSLLQGRTGELFF
v_gene: TRBV20-1; d_gene: NA; abundance: few; j_gene: TRBJ2-7; CDR3nt: TGCAGTGCTAGTAGCGGAACCTACGAGCAGTACTTC; CDR3aa: CSASSGTYEQYF
v_gene: TRBV5-1; d_gene: NA; abundance: few; j_gene: TRBJ1-1; CDR3nt: TGCGCCAGCAGCTTATCTCTAGCGGGCTCCACTGAAGCTTTCTTT; CDR3aa: CASSLSLAGSTEAFF
v_gene: TRBV15; d_gene: NA; abundance: once; j_gene: TRBJ2-7; CDR3nt: TGTGCCACCAGCAGCCTGGGGGCAGAACCCTACGAGCAGTACTTC; CDR3aa: CATSSLGAEPYEQYF
v_gene: TRBV7-9; d_gene: NA; abundance: NA; j_gene: TRBJ2-3; CDR3nt: TGTGCCAGCAGCTTTGATCCATATACTAGCAGTCGCACAGATACGCAGTATTTT; CDR3aa: CASSFDPYTSSRTDTQYF
v_gene: TRBV9; d_gene: TRBD1; abundance: NA; j_gene: TRBJ2-1; CDR3nt: TGTGCCAGCAGCGTCGGGACAGGTTTTTTGGGTGAGCAGTTCTTC; CDR3aa: CASSVGTGFLGEQFF